This paragraph covers one T cell receptor (beta chain) sequence. Its antigen is undetermined. The sample belongs to a study of cytomegalovirus exposure and HLA in healthy donors. Study conclusions and caveats: Later on, analysis showed that most CMV-associated TCR beta chains appeared to be HLA-restricted. Researchers reported in a later analysis that a missense DCLRE1C variant was tied to TCR beta V- and J-gene trimming.

PCR employed 60 Vbeta and 13 Jbeta primers. Clones were read by immunoSEQ multiplex PCR, and TCRdb kept only the in-frame ones, dropping some. The table includes around 170,000 clones, 80% to 85% detected once. This CDR3 is built from 17 residues. Germline values: CDR1 LGHNA, CDR2 YNFKEQ. V was pared by 0 bases and J by 4 bases, with 7 bases of the junction left unmatched. V gene TRBV4-2 combines with J gene TRBJ2-2, with TRBD1 identical over 8 bases. The sequence came from a boy aged 2 to 10 in good health and CMV-seronegative. Sequencing was performed on PBMCs. This CDR3 is CASSQDSGQGATGELFF. The DNA of the CDR3 is TGTGCCAGCAGCCAAGATTCCGGCCAGGGGGCCACCGGGGAGCTGTTTTTT.